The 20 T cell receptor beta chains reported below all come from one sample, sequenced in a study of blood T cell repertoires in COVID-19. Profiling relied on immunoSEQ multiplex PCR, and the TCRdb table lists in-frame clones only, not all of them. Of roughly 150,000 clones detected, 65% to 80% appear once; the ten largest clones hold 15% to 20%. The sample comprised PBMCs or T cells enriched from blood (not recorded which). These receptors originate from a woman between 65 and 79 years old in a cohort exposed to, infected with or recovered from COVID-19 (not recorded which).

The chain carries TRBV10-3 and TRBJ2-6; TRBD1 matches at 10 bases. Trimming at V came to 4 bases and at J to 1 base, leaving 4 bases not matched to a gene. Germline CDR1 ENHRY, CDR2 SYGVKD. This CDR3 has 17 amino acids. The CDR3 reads CAISGQGARSGANVLTF. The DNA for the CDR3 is TGTGCCATCAGTGGACAGGGGGCCCGATCTGGGGCCAACGTCCTGACTTTC.

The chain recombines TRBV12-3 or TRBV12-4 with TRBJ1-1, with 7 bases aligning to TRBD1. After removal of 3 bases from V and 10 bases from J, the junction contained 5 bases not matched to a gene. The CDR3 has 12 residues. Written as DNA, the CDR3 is TGTGCCAGCAGTTTCGACAGGGAACGAGCTTTCTTT. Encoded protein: CASSFDRERAFF.

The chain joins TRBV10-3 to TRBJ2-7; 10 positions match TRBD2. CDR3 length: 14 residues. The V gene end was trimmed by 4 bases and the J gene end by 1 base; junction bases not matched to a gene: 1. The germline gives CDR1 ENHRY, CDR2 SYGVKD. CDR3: CAISALAGSYEQYF. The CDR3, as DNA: TGTGCCATCAGTGCACTAGCGGGGTCCTACGAGCAGTACTTC.

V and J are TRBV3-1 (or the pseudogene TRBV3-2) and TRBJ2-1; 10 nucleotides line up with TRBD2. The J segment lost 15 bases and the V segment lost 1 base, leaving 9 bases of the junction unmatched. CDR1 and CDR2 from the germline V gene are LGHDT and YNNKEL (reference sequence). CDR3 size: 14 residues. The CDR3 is CASSQGFSGRTRFF. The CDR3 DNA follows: TGTGCCAGCAGCCAAGGTTTTAGCGGGAGGACGCGGTTCTTC.

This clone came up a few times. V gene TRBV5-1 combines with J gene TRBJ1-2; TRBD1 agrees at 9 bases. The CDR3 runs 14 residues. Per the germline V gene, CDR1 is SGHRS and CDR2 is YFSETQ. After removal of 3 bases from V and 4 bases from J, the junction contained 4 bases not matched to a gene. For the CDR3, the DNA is TGCGCCAGCAGCTCCGGGACAGGGTTCTATGGCTACACCTTC. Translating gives CASSSGTGFYGYTF.

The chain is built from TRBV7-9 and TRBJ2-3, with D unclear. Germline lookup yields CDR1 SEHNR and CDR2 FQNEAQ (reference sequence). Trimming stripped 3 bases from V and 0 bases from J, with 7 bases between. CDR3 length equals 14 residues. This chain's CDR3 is CASSFSQSTDTQYF. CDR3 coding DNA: TGTGCCAGCAGCTTCAGTCAAAGCACAGATACGCAGTATTTT.

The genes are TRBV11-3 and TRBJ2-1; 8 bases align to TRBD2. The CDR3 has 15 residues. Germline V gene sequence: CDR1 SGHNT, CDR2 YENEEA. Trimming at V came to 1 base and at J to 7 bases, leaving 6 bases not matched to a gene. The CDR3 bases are TGTGCCAGCAGCTTAGGTGGGACTAGTGGTAATGAGCAGTTCTTC. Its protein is CASSLGGTSGNEQFF.

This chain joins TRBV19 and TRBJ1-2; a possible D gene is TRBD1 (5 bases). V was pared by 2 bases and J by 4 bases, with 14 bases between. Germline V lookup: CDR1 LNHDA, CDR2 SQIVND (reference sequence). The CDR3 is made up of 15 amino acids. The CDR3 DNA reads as TGTGCCAGTAGTATACCAATTATCCAGGGCTATGGCTACACCTTC. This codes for CASSIPIIQGYGYTF.

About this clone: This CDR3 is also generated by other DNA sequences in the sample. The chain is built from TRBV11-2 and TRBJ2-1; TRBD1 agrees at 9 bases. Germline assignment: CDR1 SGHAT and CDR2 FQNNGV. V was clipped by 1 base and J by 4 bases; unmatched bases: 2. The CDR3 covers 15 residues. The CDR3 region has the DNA TGTGCCAGCAGCTTAGGGGGACAGGGTTACAATGAGCAGTTCTTC. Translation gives CASSLGGQGYNEQFF.

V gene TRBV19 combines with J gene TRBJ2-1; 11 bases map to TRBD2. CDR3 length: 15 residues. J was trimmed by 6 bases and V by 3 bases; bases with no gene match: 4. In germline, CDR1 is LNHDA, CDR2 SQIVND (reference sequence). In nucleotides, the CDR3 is TGTGCCAGTAGTATTATAGCGGGAGGGTTCAATGAGCAGTTCTTC. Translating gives CASSIIAGGFNEQFF.

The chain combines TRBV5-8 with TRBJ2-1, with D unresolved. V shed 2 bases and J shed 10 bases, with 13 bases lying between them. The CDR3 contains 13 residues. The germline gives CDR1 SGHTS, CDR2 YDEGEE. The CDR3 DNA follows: TGTGCCAGCAGCTTTTCTAGTAGGTACGAGCAGTTCTTC. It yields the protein CASSFSSRYEQFF.

The CDR3 sequence: CASSLNRGNEQFF. DNA for the CDR3: TGTGCCAGCAGCTTAAATAGGGGGAATGAGCAGTTCTTC. V is TRBV11-2 and J is TRBJ2-1; the D gene is possibly TRBD1 (6 bases). The CDR3 contains 13 residues. Trimming removed 2 bases at V and 7 bases at J, with 9 bases between. Germline CDR1 is SGHAT and CDR2 is FQNNGV.

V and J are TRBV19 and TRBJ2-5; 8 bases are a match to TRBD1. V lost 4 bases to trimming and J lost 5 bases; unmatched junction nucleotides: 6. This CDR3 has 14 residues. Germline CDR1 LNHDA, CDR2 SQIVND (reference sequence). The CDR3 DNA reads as TGTGCCAGTAGTAGTTCAGGGGGCTACGAGACCCAGTACTTC. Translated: CASSSSGGYETQYF.

CDR3: CASVTGQGDTEAFF. DNA for the CDR3: TGTGCCAGCGTGACCGGACAGGGAGACACTGAAGCTTTCTTT. V is TRBV28 and J is TRBJ1-1; the match to TRBD1 covers 8 bases. CDR3 length equals 14 residues. Germline V gene data show CDR1 as MDHEN and CDR2 as SYDVKM. With V trimmed by 8 bases and J by 3 bases, 8 bases remained unmatched. The full variable domain, rest sourced from reference TRBV28 and TRBJ1-1, is DVKVTQSSRYLVKRTGEKVFLECVQDMDHENMFWYRQDPGLGLRLIYFSYDVKMKEKGDIPEGYSVSREKKERFSLILESASTNQTSMYLCASVTGQGDTEAFFGQGTRLTVV.

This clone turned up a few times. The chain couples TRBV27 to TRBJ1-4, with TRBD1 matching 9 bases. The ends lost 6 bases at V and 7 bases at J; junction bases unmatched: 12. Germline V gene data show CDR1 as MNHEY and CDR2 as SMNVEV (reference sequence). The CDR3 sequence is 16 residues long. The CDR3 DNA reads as TGTGCCAGCAGCTACATCCTAGGGACAGGGTTTGAAAAACTGTTTTTT. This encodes CASSYILGTGFEKLFF.

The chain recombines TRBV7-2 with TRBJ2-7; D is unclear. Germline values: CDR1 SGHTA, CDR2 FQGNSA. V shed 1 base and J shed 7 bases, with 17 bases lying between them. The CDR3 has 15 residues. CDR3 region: CASSLGLGHPSEQYF. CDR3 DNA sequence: TGTGCCAGCAGCTTAGGCCTAGGTCATCCTAGTGAGCAGTACTTC.

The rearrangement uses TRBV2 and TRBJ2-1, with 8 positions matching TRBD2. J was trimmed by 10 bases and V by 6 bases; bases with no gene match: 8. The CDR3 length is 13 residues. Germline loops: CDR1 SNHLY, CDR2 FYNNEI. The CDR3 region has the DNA TGTGCCAGCAGCAGAGCGGGAGTGAGAGAGCAGTTCTTC. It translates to CASSRAGVREQFF.

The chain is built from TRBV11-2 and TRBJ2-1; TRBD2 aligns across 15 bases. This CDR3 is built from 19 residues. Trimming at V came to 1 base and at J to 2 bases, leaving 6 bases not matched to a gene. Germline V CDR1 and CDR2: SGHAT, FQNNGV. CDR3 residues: CASSLGWTSGRETYNEQFF. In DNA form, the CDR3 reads TGTGCCAGCAGCTTAGGCTGGACTAGCGGGAGGGAGACCTACAATGAGCAGTTCTTC.

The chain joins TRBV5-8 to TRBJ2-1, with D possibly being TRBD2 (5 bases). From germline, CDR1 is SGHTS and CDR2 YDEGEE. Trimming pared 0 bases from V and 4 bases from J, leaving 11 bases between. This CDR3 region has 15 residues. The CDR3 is CASSLDRGPYNEQFF. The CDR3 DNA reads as TGTGCCAGCAGCTTGGACCGGGGTCCATACAATGAGCAGTTCTTC.

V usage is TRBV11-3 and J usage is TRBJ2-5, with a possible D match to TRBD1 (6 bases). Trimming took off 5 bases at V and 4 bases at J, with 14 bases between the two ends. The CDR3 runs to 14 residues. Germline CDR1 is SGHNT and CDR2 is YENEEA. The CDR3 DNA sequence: TGTGCCAGCAGCACAGGGACGTTAGGAGAGACCCAGTACTTC. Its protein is CASSTGTLGETQYF.